Listed here are 15 T cell receptor beta chains from one sample, sequenced in a study of radiotherapy plus CTLA-4 blockade in lung cancer (dated by TCRdb to 2017 to 2018). Library generation was performed with the immunoSEQ multiplex PCR assay. Drawn from immuneACCESS, this table holds only the in-frame rearrangements with V and J called that TCRdb kept. Clones are partly lost; checked studies trace under half to an unresolved V gene and leave the rest unexplained. The sample table lists about 59,000 clones, about 70% of them with a count of one. The ten largest clones take up about 8.3% of the sample. The source was peripheral blood, collected from a patient treated with radiotherapy plus ipilimumab. The receptors derive from a human donor with non-small cell lung cancer whose response to radiotherapy plus ipilimumab could not be evaluated.

This clone was seen ten or more times. In nucleotides, the CDR3 is TGTGCCAGCTCGCAGGACTGGGATCAGCCCCAGCATTTT. Its translation: CASSQDWDQPQHF. The chain joins TRBV2 to TRBJ1-5, with no clear D. From germline, CDR1 is SNHLY and CDR2 FYNNEI. This CDR3 is built from 13 residues. V lost 8 bases and J 5 bases, leaving 13 bases between the germline ends.

The V call is TRBV5-1, the J call TRBJ2-3; 13 bases agree with TRBD2. V trimming: 4 bases; J trimming: 4 bases; junction bases outside the gene matches: 3. Germline V gene sequence: CDR1 SGHRS, CDR2 YFSETQ. This CDR3 is 15 amino acids long. This CDR3 is CASSPGLAGPDTQYF. CDR3 nucleotides: TGCGCCAGCAGCCCGGGACTAGCGGGGCCAGATACGCAGTATTTT.

V usage is TRBV11-3 and J usage is TRBJ1-1; D is unresolved. This CDR3 is 12 amino acids long. Trimming removed 4 bases at V and 6 bases at J, with 9 bases between. Germline V gene sequence: CDR1 SGHNT, CDR2 YENEEA. CDR3 sequence (DNA): TGTGCCAGCAGCTCACACACCTCTGAAGCTTTCTTT. Protein: CASSSHTSEAFF.

The chain recombines TRBV27 with TRBJ1-2, with TRBD1 matching 7 bases. V dropped 6 bases and J dropped 4; count of bases not matched to a gene: 8. Germline V lookup: CDR1 MNHEY, CDR2 SMNVEV (reference sequence). The CDR3 has 14 residues. The CDR3 here is CASRYAGTAYGYTF. DNA of the CDR3: TGTGCCAGCAGATATGCCGGGACAGCCTATGGCTACACCTTC.

This chain connects TRBV4-3 to TRBJ1-5; D call uncertain. The CDR3 is 15 amino acids. Germline CDR1 is LGHNA and CDR2 is YSLEER. V lost 3 bases to trimming and J lost 1 base, with 10 bases between them. This CDR3 is CASSQALASNQPQHF. The CDR3 nucleotides are TGCGCCAGCAGCCAGGCTCTAGCGAGCAATCAGCCCCAGCATTTT.

The gene calls are TRBV28 and TRBJ2-7; no clear D gene. The CDR3 loop spans 12 amino acids. The germline gives CDR1 MDHEN, CDR2 SYDVKM. V lost 5 bases and J 2 bases, leaving 7 bases between the germline ends. The CDR3 region is CASSTPPYEQYF. DNA of the CDR3: TGTGCCAGCAGTACACCCCCCTACGAGCAGTACTTC.

The chain employs TRBV5-1 and TRBJ2-3; 11 bases line up with TRBD2. The germline gives CDR1 SGHRS, CDR2 YFSETQ. The CDR3 is made up of 16 amino acids. The trim removed 3 bases at V and 4 bases at J, leaving 7 bases unmatched. The CDR3 region is CASSSTSGSQADTQYF. CDR3 DNA sequence: TGCGCCAGCAGCTCCACTAGCGGGAGTCAAGCAGATACGCAGTATTTT.

The chain employs TRBV12-5 and TRBJ1-2, with 9 bases that match TRBD1. The CDR3 covers 16 residues. CDR1 and CDR2 (germline): LGHNT, FRNRAP. The junction had 8 bases not matched to a gene; V was cut back by 1 base and J by 5 bases. CDR3 amino acids: CASGLDDRGGKYGYTF. The CDR3 DNA follows: TGTGCTAGTGGTTTGGACGACAGGGGGGGGAAGTATGGCTACACCTTC.

This clone occurred once. The chain combines TRBV5-6 with TRBJ1-6; 8 bases fit TRBD1. After removal of 3 bases from V and 14 bases from J, the junction contained 7 bases not matched to a gene. There are 13 residues in the CDR3. Germline values: CDR1 SGHDT, CDR2 YYEEEE. Here the CDR3 DNA reads TGTGCCAGCAGCTCTGACAGGGGCCTCACCCTCCACTTT. Translated, it gives CASSSDRGLTLHF.

This chain uses TRBV9 with TRBJ2-3; 10 nucleotides agree with TRBD2. V lost 4 bases, J lost 3 bases, and 8 bases stayed unmatched. The CDR3 spans 16 residues. Per germline, CDR1 SGDLS and CDR2 YYNGEE. CDR3 nucleotides: TGTGCCAGCAGCCAAACAACTAGCGGGGTTACAGATACGCAGTATTTT. It yields the protein CASSQTTSGVTDTQYF.

The chain has TRBV7-2 and TRBJ1-1, with D possibly TRBD1 on 5 matching bases. Germline CDR1 and CDR2: SGHTA and FQGNSA. The V gene lost 0 bases and the J gene lost 0 bases, with 8 bases spanning the gap. This CDR3 region has 15 residues. CDR3 DNA sequence: TGTGCCAGCAGCTTAGCGGGGGGGTTGAACACTGAAGCTTTCTTT. It specifies CASSLAGGLNTEAFF. The full variable domain, completed using reference TRBV7-2 and TRBJ1-1, is GAGVSQSPSNKVTEKGKDVELRCDPISGHTALYWYRQSLGQGLEFLIYFQGNSAPDKSGLPSDRFSAERTGGSVSTLTIQRTQQEDSAVYLCASSLAGGLNTEAFFGQGTRLTVV.

The rearrangement links TRBV4-3 to TRBJ1-4; D call uncertain. The germline CDR1 and CDR2 sequences are LGHNA and YSLEER. V dropped 0 bases and J dropped 5 bases, with 10 bases sitting between them. The CDR3 runs to 15 residues. The CDR3 reads CASSQESGINEKLFF. The DNA for the CDR3 is TGCGCCAGCAGCCAAGAATCCGGGATCAATGAAAAACTGTTTTTT.

The chain employs TRBV2 and TRBJ1-2; D uncertain. Germline CDR1 is SNHLY and CDR2 is FYNNEI. V dropped 8 bases and J dropped 10 bases, with 20 bases sitting between them. This CDR3 comprises 13 residues. The CDR3 DNA follows: TGTGCCAGCGGGCTAATTCGATCAACCCCCTACACCTTC. This sequence encodes CASGLIRSTPYTF.

The chain is built from TRBV2 and TRBJ1-2; TRBD1 matches at 8 bases. The J segment lost 5 bases and the V segment lost 8 bases, leaving 13 bases of the junction unmatched. CDR1 and CDR2 from the germline V gene are SNHLY and FYNNEI. There are 15 residues in the CDR3. The CDR3 coding sequence is TGTGCCAGCCAGGACAGGGCTAGGATCCAATATGGCTACACCTTC. Its protein product is CASQDRARIQYGYTF.

The CDR3 DNA is TGCAGCCACAGGGGGCAGACAGATACGCAGTATTTT. Encoded protein: CSHRGQTDTQYF. This sequence joins TRBV29-1 and TRBJ2-3; the match to TRBD1 covers 9 bases. The CDR3 totals 12 residues. The ends lost 8 bases at V and 3 bases at J; junction bases unmatched: 3. Germline V gene sequence: CDR1 SQVTM, CDR2 ANQGSEA.